The TCR beta chain described here comes from a study of T cells in Graves' hyperthyroidism and ophthalmopathy. Study-wide context: Peripheral blood was secured at the point of initial diagnosis, before any treatment. Study observations and caveats: In blood, most of the thyroid clonotypes expanded above 0.001 were also present.

To note about this clonotype: Its antigen is not known.

It was RNA transcripts that yielded the amplified TCR beta CDR3 regions. The HTBI set primed first-round TCR CDR3 RT-PCR. TCRdb reprocessed the multiplex PCR reads with MiXCR, giving one entry per CDR3 protein. This sample has approximately 400,000 distinct CDR3 sequences, with 15% to 19% found just once. Over 18 months, lack of ophthalmopathy progression marked Graves' hyperthyroidism as stable. Isolation of PBMCs was performed on around 9.8 ml fresh peripheral blood. This receptor was taken from a woman younger than 35 with Graves' hyperthyroidism. The specimen was blood.

The CDR3 coding sequence is TGCAGTGCTAGTTTCACAGAGGGGACGCTTGAAGCTTTCTTT. Its translation: CSASFTEGTLEAFF. The rearrangement uses TRBV20-1 and TRBJ1-1, with D possibly TRBD1 on 5 matching bases. Germline V lookup: CDR1 DFQATT, CDR2 SNEGSKA (reference sequence). With 3 bases removed from V and 7 bases from J, the gap between germline ends came to 18 bases. The CDR3 consists of 14 residues.